This TCR beta chain is from a study of blood T cell repertoires in COVID-19. Overall study: In each case, the material was cDNA or gDNA derived from T cells, B-cell-depleted T cells, or PBMCs.

As regards this clone: The sample carries other DNA sequences with the same CDR3.

Germline V gene sequence: CDR1 SGHAT, CDR2 FQNNGV. This CDR3 comprises 14 residues. Trimming took 1 base from V and 0 from J, leaving 6 bases between them. Data came from immunoSEQ multiplex PCR; TCRdb stores just in-frame clones and leaves some out. The table lists some 340,000 clones, about four fifths of them singletons, with approximately 5% in the top ten. Residents of about two dozen US areas, aged about 18 to 89 years, made up the participants. Participants reported their clinical history, and cohort assignment relied on those reports. The recovered donors of Cohort 3 showed two negative PCRs, clearance, or symptom resolution.

This sequence originates from a woman aged 45-60 years who had recovered from COVID-19. The chain combines TRBV11-2 with TRBJ1-2; tentative D call: TRBD1 (6 bases). Sequencing was done on a sample of PBMCs or T cells enriched from blood (not recorded which). The CDR3 reads CASSLGQANYGYTF. The CDR3 bases are TGTGCCAGCAGCTTAGGACAGGCTAACTATGGCTACACCTTC.